These T cell receptor beta chains were read from a single sample in a study of cytomegalovirus exposure and HLA in healthy donors. The assay was immunoSEQ multiplex PCR, and TCRdb's table has in-frame clones only and misses some. Here the sample spans 150,000 to 200,000 clones, 78% being singletons. Sequencing input: PBMCs. The receptors shown here come from a woman between 40 and 50 years old in good health and CMV-seronegative. Both conserved end residues are part of each CDR3. D genes are given only for firm matches. Clone size appears in some rows only: once, few, many, or a class for an expanded clone.

CASSSSGASYSYEQYF	TGTGCCAGCAGCTCCTCAGGGGCCTCGTACTCCTACGAGCAGTACTTC	-	16	-	TRBJ2-7	TRBV5-4
CASRGANYGYTF	TGTGCCAGCAGAGGGGCTAACTATGGCTACACCTTC	-	12	few	TRBJ1-2	TRBV5-4
CASSLFPGAINQPQHF	TGTGCCAGCAGTTTATTCCCAGGGGCAATCAATCAGCCCCAGCATTTT	-	16	few	TRBJ1-5	TRBV28
CAISELGRTDTQYF	TGTGCCATCAGTGAGTTGGGGCGTACAGATACGCAGTATTTT	-	14	-	TRBJ2-3	TRBV10-3
CASTTGTGNSPLHF	TGTGCCAGCACCACCGGGACAGGGAATTCACCCCTCCACTTT	TRBD1	14	-	TRBJ1-6	TRBV7-8
CASRFTNYGYTF	TGTGCCAGTAGGTTTACTAACTATGGCTACACCTTC	-	12	-	TRBJ1-2	TRBV19
CASSGLAGTGELFF	TGTGCCAGTAGTGGGCTAGCGGGTACCGGGGAGCTGTTTTTT	TRBD2	14	-	TRBJ2-2	TRBV19
CASSLYAGTGFDEQFF	TGTGCCAGCAGCTTATACGCCGGGACAGGATTCGATGAGCAGTTCTTC	TRBD1	16	once	TRBJ2-1	TRBV7-8
CASSSRTGNDYGYTF	TGTGCCAGCAGCTCCAGGACAGGAAACGACTATGGCTACACCTTC	TRBD1	15	-	TRBJ1-2	TRBV7-8
CASRSPLNTEAFF	TGTGCCAGCAGGTCCCCTTTGAACACTGAAGCTTTCTTT	-	13	-	TRBJ1-1	TRBV7-9
CASSYPGQGKGNEQFF	TGTGCCAGCAGTTACCCGGGACAGGGAAAGGGGAATGAGCAGTTCTTC	TRBD1	16	-	TRBJ2-1	TRBV28
CASSPPGQEEGYTF	TGTGCCAGCTCACCACCGGGACAGGAGGAGGGCTACACCTTC	TRBD1	14	-	TRBJ1-2	TRBV18
CATSRDTSRQYF	TGTGCCACCAGCAGAGATACGTCCAGGCAGTATTTT	-	12	-	TRBJ2-3	TRBV15
CASSLGGAGGADTIYF	TGTGCCAGCAGCTTAGGGGGTGCTGGGGGGGCGGACACCATATATTTT	-	16	-	TRBJ1-3	TRBV7-9
CASSSTDRDYGYTF	TGTGCCAGCAGCTCCACGGACAGGGACTATGGCTACACCTTC	TRBD1	14	few	TRBJ1-2	TRBV7-9
CASSDGGSNSEAFF	TGTGCCAGCAGTGACGGGGGGTCAAACTCCGAAGCTTTCTTT	-	14	-	TRBJ1-1	TRBV6-5
CASSSGFYEQYF	TGTGCCAGCAGCTCGGGGTTCTACGAGCAGTACTTC	-	12	-	TRBJ2-7	TRBV13
CASSLAYREETQYF	TGTGCCAGCAGCTTGGCGTATAGGGAGGAGACCCAGTACTTC	-	14	-	TRBJ2-5	TRBV5-4
CASSIKGWSSGGASYEQYF	TGTGCCAGTAGTATTAAGGGTTGGAGTAGCGGGGGCGCTTCCTACGAGCAGTACTTC	TRBD2	19	once	TRBJ2-7	TRBV19
CASSEKGPTGELFF	TGTGCCAGCAGTGAAAAGGGGCCCACCGGGGAGCTGTTTTTT	-	14	-	TRBJ2-2	TRBV2